This TCR beta chain was observed in a study of T cell repertoires in cytomegalovirus infection. For the study at large: Recently identified HLA-C-restricted CMV epitopes were among the peptides used. Public TCR beta signatures were indicative of both CMV infection and a matching HLA type.

TCRdb processed the reads anew with MiXCR; each CDR3 protein has one entry. The sample contains hundreds of thousands of distinct CDR3 sequences, around 30% of which appear only once. Germline V lookup: CDR1 LNHDA, CDR2 SQIVND (reference sequence). This CDR3 is 15 amino acids long. J gave up 6 bases and V 3 bases, and 10 bases lay outside the gene matches. Findings and caveats of the study: The ex vivo response showed dominance by HLA-C-restricted CMV-specific TCR beta clonotypes.

This clonotype has only a few counts. Its antigen is undetermined. Here the sequenced sample was cultured PBMCs, taken from culture after CMV antigen stimulation. This chain connects TRBV19 to TRBJ1-1; 7 nucleotides match TRBD1. The origin of this receptor is a human donor in good health (CMV status not recorded). Some clones in this sample may be carry-over from other donors' samples. CDR3 amino acids: CASSMVSGGRSEAFF. CDR3 nucleotides: TGTGCCAGTAGTATGGTGTCAGGGGGAAGGTCTGAAGCTTTCTTT.